Shown below are 28 T cell receptor beta chains from a single sample sequenced in a study of T cell responses to AZD1222 COVID-19 vaccine. Generated by immunoSEQ multiplex PCR, the TCRdb table keeps only in-frame clones and is missing some. Among fewer than 150,000 clones listed, roughly 90% were seen once. The sequenced sample was peripheral blood, obtained on day 0 of AZD1222 vaccination. These receptors came from an adult in good health.

The chain carries TRBV12-3 or TRBV12-4 and TRBJ2-7; D gene ambiguous. The V gene lost 6 bases and the J gene lost 3 bases, with 6 bases spanning the gap. The CDR3 has 11 amino acids. The CDR3 DNA reads as TGTGCCAGCAGCCCGTTCTACGAGCAGTACTTC. Its protein product is CASSPFYEQYF.

The J gene is TRBJ2-7, the V gene TRBV11-2; no definite D call. The CDR3 is made up of 11 amino acids. CDR1 is SGHAT and CDR2 is FQNNGV in the germline V gene. Trimming took off 0 bases at V and 5 bases at J, with 2 bases between the two ends. CDR3 loop: CASSLDHEQYF. The CDR3 DNA sequence: TGTGCCAGCAGCTTAGACCACGAGCAGTACTTC.

J is TRBJ2-5 and V is TRBV5-1, with unresolved D. The V and J ends lost 4 bases and 2 bases respectively, with 12 bases between them. CDR1 and CDR2 (germline): SGHRS, YFSETQ. The CDR3 totals 14 residues. The CDR3 sequence is CASSGWGSQETQYF. CDR3 DNA: TGCGCCAGCAGCGGATGGGGATCACAAGAGACCCAGTACTTC.

The chain joins TRBV28 to TRBJ2-5, with 7 bases lining up with TRBD1. V gave up 2 bases and J gave up 4 bases; unmatched junction bases: 7. This CDR3 is 15 amino acids long. The germline gives CDR1 MDHEN, CDR2 SYDVKM. The CDR3 DNA is TGTGCCAGCAGTTTAGGGACAGCCCCGGGAGAGACCCAGTACTTC. Protein sequence: CASSLGTAPGETQYF.

This CDR3 is CATPGQANYGYTF. DNA for the CDR3: TGTGCCACCCCGGGACAGGCTAACTATGGCTACACCTTC. The chain is built from TRBV18 and TRBJ1-2; TRBD1 aligns across 8 bases. The germline gives CDR1 KGHSH, CDR2 LQKENI. The CDR3 is made up of 13 amino acids. After removal of 10 bases from V and 0 bases from J, the junction contained 4 bases not matched to a gene.

V and J are TRBV5-5 and TRBJ2-7, with 12 nucleotides matching TRBD2. Germline V CDR1 and CDR2: SGHKS, YYEKEE (reference sequence). The V and J ends lost 4 bases and 6 bases, in that order; junction bases with no gene match: 2. This CDR3 comprises 13 residues. CDR3 bases: TGTGCCAGCAGCGTGGGACTAGCGGGCGAGCAGTACTTC. This gives the protein CASSVGLAGEQYF. The full variable domain, in which reference TRBV5-5 and TRBJ2-7 provide the parts outside the CDR3, is DAGVTQSPTHLIKTRGQQVTLRCSPISGHKSVSWYQQVLGQGPQFIFQYYEKEERGRGNFPDRFSARQFPNYSSELNVNALLLGDSALYLCASSVGLAGEQYFGPGTRLTVT.

The chain has TRBV18 and TRBJ1-4; no clear D. Between the trimmed V and J ends, which lost 0 bases and 5 bases, there was a span of 13 bases. The CDR3 length is 16 residues. Germline V gene data show CDR1 as KGHSH and CDR2 as LQKENI. The chain's CDR3 is CASSPPRTAPNEKLFF. The CDR3 bases are TGTGCCAGCTCACCACCCCGGACGGCCCCAAATGAAAAACTGTTTTTT.

This clone was seen a single time. The rearrangement links TRBV6-1 to TRBJ1-5; D remains ambiguous. The V gene lost 3 bases and the J gene lost 2 bases, with 5 bases spanning the gap. From germline, CDR1 is MNHNS and CDR2 SASEGT. The CDR3 totals 13 residues. CDR3 coding DNA: TGTGCCAGCAGTGAGGTGGGCAATCAGCCCCAGCATTTT. It translates to CASSEVGNQPQHF.

This sequence joins TRBV19 and TRBJ2-1; D not certain. Germline V gives CDR1 LNHDA, CDR2 SQIVND (reference sequence). Trimming removed 0 bases from V and 1 base from J, with 10 bases in between. This CDR3 has 16 amino acids. CDR3 in amino acids: CASSIEGLPSYNEQFF. CDR3 in DNA: TGTGCCAGTAGTATAGAGGGATTGCCTTCCTACAATGAGCAGTTCTTC.

The chain recombines TRBV19 with TRBJ1-4; D uncertain. The germline CDR1 and CDR2 sequences are LNHDA and SQIVND (reference sequence). Trimming left V 2 bases short and J 11 bases short, with 6 bases between. This CDR3 is 11 amino acids long. CDR3 loop: CASSINHKLFF. The CDR3 coding sequence is TGTGCCAGTAGTATAAATCACAAACTGTTTTTT.

The chain recombines TRBV2 with TRBJ1-6; D uncertain. Trimming removed 7 bases from V and 7 bases from J, with 14 bases in between. The CDR3 sequence is 14 residues long. Germline V gene sequence: CDR1 SNHLY, CDR2 FYNNEI. DNA for the CDR3: TGTGCCAGCATTTTGAACGGAGGGAATTCACCCCTCCACTTT. Its protein product is CASILNGGNSPLHF.

V gene TRBV18 combines with J gene TRBJ2-7; no clear D gene. Germline assignment: CDR1 KGHSH and CDR2 LQKENI. This CDR3 has 15 amino acids. The germline V and J ends were trimmed by 3 bases and 2 bases, with 14 bases remaining between them. The CDR3 sequence: CASSPSNGPAYEQYF. CDR3 sequence (DNA): TGTGCCAGCTCACCGTCAAACGGCCCCGCCTACGAGCAGTACTTC. Together with reference TRBV18 and TRBJ2-7, the CDR3 gives the full variable domain: NAGVMQNPRHLVRRRGQEARLRCSPMKGHSHVYWYRQLPEEGLKFMVYLQKENIIDESGMPKERFSAEFPKEGPSILRIQQVVRGDSAAYFCASSPSNGPAYEQYFGPGTRLTVT.

This clone was observed a single time. This chain links TRBV24-1 with TRBJ1-2; TRBD1 matches 7 bases. Looked up from germline, CDR1 is KGHDR and CDR2 is SFDVKD. V was pared by 2 bases and J by 8 bases, with 7 bases of the junction left unmatched. There are 14 residues in the CDR3. Here the CDR3 DNA reads TGTGCCACCAGTGATTCCCTGGACAGGCACGGCTACACCTTC. Translated: CATSDSLDRHGYTF.

The chain joins TRBV6-5 to TRBJ2-2, with unresolved D. There are 14 residues in the CDR3. V shed 0 bases and J shed 5 bases, with 7 bases lying between them. The germline gives CDR1 MNHEY, CDR2 SVGAGI. The CDR3: CASSYSSFTGELFF. CDR3 DNA sequence: TGTGCCAGCAGTTACTCATCGTTTACCGGGGAGCTGTTTTTT.

The chain couples TRBV2 to TRBJ2-4, with 8 bases that match TRBD2. Germline CDR1 and CDR2: SNHLY and FYNNEI. Losses at the gene ends were 8 bases for V and 15 bases for J; bases not matched to a gene: 12. The CDR3 length is 12 residues. CDR3 region: CASFREDSGTYF. The CDR3 DNA is TGTGCCAGCTTCAGAGAGGATAGCGGGACGTACTTC.

V is TRBV5-1 and J is TRBJ1-2, with D possibly matching TRBD1 (6 bases). CDR3 length equals 15 residues. V lost 4 bases and J lost 4, with 17 bases in between. Germline assignment: CDR1 SGHRS and CDR2 YFSETQ. DNA for the CDR3: TGCGCCAGCAGCCCGGGACAAATCGCGACCTATGGCTACACCTTC. This codes for CASSPGQIATYGYTF.

This chain connects TRBV19 to TRBJ2-7; TRBD1 agrees at 7 bases. In germline, CDR1 is LNHDA, CDR2 SQIVND (reference sequence). V lost 7 bases to trimming and J lost 0 bases; unmatched junction nucleotides: 6. The CDR3 is 14 residues long. The DNA of the CDR3 is TGTGCCAGTATCGAGGACAGGATCTCCTACGAGCAGTACTTC. Encoded protein: CASIEDRISYEQYF.

This chain links TRBV4-1 with TRBJ2-1; the match to TRBD2 covers 8 bases. Trimming at V came to 4 bases and at J to 6 bases, leaving 5 bases not matched to a gene. The CDR3 spans 14 residues. Germline CDR1 reads MGHRA; CDR2 reads YSYEKL. The CDR3: CASSLSGSTNEQFF. As DNA, the CDR3 is TGCGCCAGCAGCCTGAGCGGGAGTACCAATGAGCAGTTCTTC.

As concerns this clone: Mismatch with germline at one junction end may stem from a read error. The J gene is TRBJ1-1, the V gene TRBV15, with a weak D call TRBD1 (6 bases). Germline CDR1 reads LNHNV; CDR2 reads YYDKDF (reference sequence). CDR3 size: 12 residues. This CDR3 reads CATSTRQDPGVF. The DNA for the CDR3 is TGTGCCACCAGCACCCGACAGGATCCAGGGGTTTTT. Looking up the rest from reference TRBV15 and TRBJ1-1 gives the full variable domain: DAMVIQNPRYQVTQFGKPVTLSCSQTLNHNVMYWYQQKSSQAPKLLFHYYDKDFNNEADTPDNFQSRRPNTSFCFLDIRSPGLGDTAMYLCATSTRQDPGVFGQGTRLTVV.

The rearrangement uses TRBV3-1 (or the pseudogene TRBV3-2) and TRBJ2-5; D remains unclear. Germline V gene sequence: CDR1 LGHDT, CDR2 YNNKEL (reference sequence). V was clipped by 0 bases and J by 0 bases, with 11 bases between them. The CDR3 contains 16 residues. CDR3 nucleotide sequence: TGTGCCAGCAGCCAAGAGGTGGGATTGTACCAAGAGACCCAGTACTTC. This codes for CASSQEVGLYQETQYF.

V is TRBV27 and J is TRBJ1-4; TRBD1 matches 7 bases. The junction had 18 bases not matched to a gene; V was cut back by 5 bases and J by 0 bases. Germline V gene sequence: CDR1 MNHEY, CDR2 SMNVEV (reference sequence). CDR3 length: 20 amino acids. The CDR3 nucleotides are TGTGCCAGCAGTCTTCTACAGGGGCCGGTGAGAAGGGCAACTAATGAAAAACTGTTTTTT. Translated, it gives CASSLLQGPVRRATNEKLFF.

The V call is TRBV11-3, the J call TRBJ2-5; D possibly corresponds to TRBD1 (5 bases). V was trimmed by 5 bases and J by 5 bases, leaving 12 bases between them. The germline V gene has CDR1 SGHNT and CDR2 YENEEA. CDR3 length: 13 amino acids. CDR3 amino acids: CASSPGLGETQYF. The CDR3 DNA sequence: TGTGCCAGCAGCCCAGGGTTAGGGGAGACCCAGTACTTC.

The chain recombines TRBV5-1 with TRBJ1-4, with D uncertain. The V gene's germline CDR1 is SGHRS and CDR2 YFSETQ. The CDR3 covers 14 residues. V gave up 10 bases and J gave up 0 bases, with 13 bases separating them. CDR3 region: CASRRVATNEKLFF. The CDR3 nucleotides are TGCGCCTCTCGACGGGTGGCAACTAATGAAAAACTGTTTTTT.

V and J are TRBV19 and TRBJ1-1; 7 bases fit TRBD1. The CDR3 loop spans 14 amino acids. CDR1 and CDR2 from the germline V gene are LNHDA and SQIVND (reference sequence). With 3 bases clipped from V and 11 bases from J, the junction kept 12 bases outside the gene matches. The CDR3: CASSMRQGLTAAFF. CDR3 DNA sequence: TGTGCCAGTAGTATGCGACAGGGATTGACAGCCGCTTTCTTT.

This chain's CDR3 is CASSLPLAGVGEQYF. CDR3 nucleotide sequence: TGTGCCAGCAGCCTACCACTAGCGGGAGTGGGAGAGCAGTACTTC. The chain carries TRBV28 and TRBJ2-7; 11 bases align to TRBD2. V shed 6 bases and J 7 bases; nucleotides not matched to a gene: 11. Looked up from germline, CDR1 is MDHEN and CDR2 is SYDVKM. This CDR3 has 15 amino acids.

This clone was counted once. The V call is TRBV11-1, the J call TRBJ2-3, with no clear D. The V end lost 5 bases, the J end lost 7 bases, and 10 bases lay between the germline ends. Germline V CDR1 and CDR2: SGHAT, FQDESV (reference sequence). The CDR3 length is 12 residues. This CDR3 reads CASSHLSNTQYF. In DNA, the CDR3 is TGTGCCAGCAGCCACCTTAGTAATACGCAGTATTTT.

In nucleotides, the CDR3 is TGTGCCAGCAGCTCGTCGGACAGGGGCGTCTACACCTTC. Encoded protein: CASSSSDRGVYTF. This chain joins TRBV9 and TRBJ1-2; 9 bases map to TRBD1. The V gene's germline CDR1 is SGDLS and CDR2 YYNGEE. With 4 bases clipped from V and 10 bases from J, the junction kept 8 bases outside the gene matches. There are 13 residues in the CDR3.

This rearrangement joins TRBV11-1 to TRBJ1-2; D remains unclear. V was shortened by 5 bases and J by 8 bases, with 18 bases between the two germline ends. The CDR3 consists of 14 residues. Germline V gene data show CDR1 as SGHAT and CDR2 as FQDESV (reference sequence). DNA of the CDR3: TGTGCCAGCAGCCAACGCCCGGGATTCCTCGGCTACACCTTC. This sequence encodes CASSQRPGFLGYTF.